These T cell receptor beta chains were read from a single sample in a study of beta chain features in type 1 diabetes. Assay used: immunoSEQ multiplex PCR; TCRdb lists only in-frame clones, some missing. Of fewer than 400,000 clones in the sample, approximately 8% were seen once. What was sequenced was central memory CD4+ T cells from blood. The source of these receptors is a woman between 18 and 29 years old in good health. CDR3s include the opening cysteine and the closing phenylalanine or tryptophan.

v_gene	j_gene	CDR3aa
TRBV5-4	TRBJ2-5	CASSEGVSQYF
TRBV28	TRBJ1-1	CASSLWGNTEAFF
TRBV19	TRBJ1-6	CASSGTGESPLHF
TRBV7-9	TRBJ1-2	CASSPIPTGTNYGYTF
TRBV19	TRBJ2-3	CASSSGTTFDTQYF
TRBV7-6	TRBJ2-7	CASSLGEQSYEQYF
TRBV11-3	TRBJ2-1	CASSPSGTYNEQFF
TRBV29-1	TRBJ1-2	CSVRGEGGGYTF
TRBV7-2	TRBJ1-4	CASSSRGTTNEKLFF
TRBV4-2	TRBJ1-2	CASSQADPGTGWGGYTF
TRBV7-9	TRBJ1-2	CASSLQGRLNYGYTF
TRBV7-2	TRBJ2-3	CASRLGLASDTQYF
TRBV6-5	TRBJ2-1	CASSSPESEQFF
TRBV19	TRBJ1-2	CASQPRQGFGYGYTF
TRBV7-9	TRBJ2-5	CASSLDLASETQYF
TRBV4-3	TRBJ2-3	CASSRSSQGSDTQYF
TRBV28	TRBJ2-3	CASSPGAFTDTQYF
TRBV9	TRBJ2-1	CASSPHLGSYNEQFF
TRBV2	TRBJ2-7	CASSGDSYEQYF
TRBV7-2	TRBJ2-7	CASSHLPSGYSYEQYF
TRBV28	TRBJ1-2	CASTPHRGYGYTF
TRBV18	TRBJ2-5	CASSPHEGPQETQYF
TRBV11-2	TRBJ2-5	CASSLEGETQYF
TRBV29-1	TRBJ2-3	CSVGRGTDTQYF
TRBV5-4	TRBJ2-1	CASSSRDNEQFF
TRBV7-9	TRBJ2-5	CASSPGPNQETQYF
TRBV4-2	TRBJ2-3	CASSQDRGSDTQYF
TRBV5-1	TRBJ2-1	CASSLVGPTYNEQFF
TRBV7-9	TRBJ2-4	CASSLGTGTRGHIQYF
TRBV7-9	TRBJ2-7	CASSTLRGGEQYF
TRBV7-9	TRBJ2-4	CASSWDRIQNIQYF
TRBV13	TRBJ2-7	CASSLEYGTSGRYEQYF
TRBV7-8	TRBJ2-5	CASSSWDGLKETQYF
TRBV28	TRBJ1-2	CASSLLSRRGGNGGYTF
TRBV4-2	TRBJ2-7	CASSLSRGNHYEQYF
TRBV19	TRBJ2-7	CASSIDREKPQYF
TRBV6-4	TRBJ2-7	CASSYRSLGKNEQYF
TRBV28	TRBJ2-4	CASNRLAGLKNIQYF
TRBV23-1	TRBJ1-2	CASSQRRPNNYGYTF
TRBV2	TRBJ2-2	CASSKTSVNTGELFF
TRBV7-9	TRBJ1-1	CASSSPGVGKTEAFF
TRBV14	TRBJ2-5	CASSPQAWIAGVETQYF
TRBV7-2	TRBJ2-2	CASSPTTTGELFF
TRBV11-2	TRBJ2-1	CASSLAGGWSYNEQFF
TRBV18	TRBJ1-3	CASSPGSSGNTIYF
TRBV2	TRBJ2-1	CASSEWSGGGNEQFF
TRBV10-3	TRBJ1-6	CAISDTQSSYNSPLHF
TRBV28	TRBJ2-5	CASSLLGAQGVETQYF
TRBV6-6	TRBJ2-5	CASSRLGRPRETQYF
TRBV7-9	TRBJ2-5	CASSLSVIPGETQYF
TRBV6-1	TRBJ2-1	CASSEADYPYNEQFF
TRBV28	TRBJ2-5	CASSFQTWETQYF
TRBV7-2	TRBJ2-1	CASSPGVGNEQFF
TRBV4-3	TRBJ1-2	CASSQRVSDTYGYTF
TRBV15	TRBJ2-5	CATSRRQGQETQYF
TRBV11-2	TRBJ2-7	CASSSKYEQYF
TRBV7-9	TRBJ2-5	CASSPGTEPRETQYF
TRBV2	TRBJ2-2	CASRGLGTFGSTGELFF
TRBV20-1	TRBJ2-1	CSVILVNEQFF